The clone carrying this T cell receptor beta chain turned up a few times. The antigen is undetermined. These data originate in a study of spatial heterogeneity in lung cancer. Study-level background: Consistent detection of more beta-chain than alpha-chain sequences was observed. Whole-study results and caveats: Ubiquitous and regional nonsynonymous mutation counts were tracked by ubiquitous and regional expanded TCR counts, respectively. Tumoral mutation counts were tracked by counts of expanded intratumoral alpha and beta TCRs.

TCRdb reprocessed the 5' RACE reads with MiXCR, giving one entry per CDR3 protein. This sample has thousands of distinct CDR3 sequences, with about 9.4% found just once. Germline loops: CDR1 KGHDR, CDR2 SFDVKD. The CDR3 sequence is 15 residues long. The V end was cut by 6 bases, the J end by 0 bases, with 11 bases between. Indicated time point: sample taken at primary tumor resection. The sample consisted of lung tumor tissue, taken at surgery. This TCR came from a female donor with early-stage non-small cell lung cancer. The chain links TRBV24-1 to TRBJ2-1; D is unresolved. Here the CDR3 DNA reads TGTGCCACCAGTCCGGTTCCAAGCTCCTACAATGAGCAGTTCTTC. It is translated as CATSPVPSSYNEQFF.